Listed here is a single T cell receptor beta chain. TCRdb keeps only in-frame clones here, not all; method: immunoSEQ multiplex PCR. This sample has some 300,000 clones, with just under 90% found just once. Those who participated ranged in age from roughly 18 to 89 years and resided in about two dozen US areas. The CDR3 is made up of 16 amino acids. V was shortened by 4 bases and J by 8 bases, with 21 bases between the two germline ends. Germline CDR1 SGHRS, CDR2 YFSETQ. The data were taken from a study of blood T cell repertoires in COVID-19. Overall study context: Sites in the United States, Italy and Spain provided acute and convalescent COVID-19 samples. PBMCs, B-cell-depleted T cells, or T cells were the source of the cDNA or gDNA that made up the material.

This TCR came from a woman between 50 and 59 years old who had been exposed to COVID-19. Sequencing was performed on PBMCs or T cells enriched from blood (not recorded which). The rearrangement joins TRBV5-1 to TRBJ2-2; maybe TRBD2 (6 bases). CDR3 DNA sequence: TGCGCCAGCAGCCTAACCCAGACTAGTCTTGGTGGGGAGCTGTTTTTT. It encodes CASSLTQTSLGGELFF.